The next 9 T cell receptor beta chains were all read from a single sample in a study of cytotoxic CD8 clonotypes in ibrutinib-treated CLL. Assay used: immunoSEQ multiplex PCR; TCRdb lists only in-frame clones, some missing. Among 200,000 or so clones listed, about 75% were seen once. This specimen consisted of PBMCs, obtained after 12 months of ibrutinib treatment. The receptors here all came from a human donor with chronic lymphocytic leukemia.

The chain carries TRBV4-1 and TRBJ1-4; 8 bases are a match to TRBD1. The CDR3 sequence is 15 residues long. With 8 bases clipped from V and 6 bases from J, the junction kept 11 bases outside the gene matches. Germline-derived CDR1 and CDR2 are MGHRA and YSYEKL. CDR3 DNA: TGCGCCAGCGGGTCGACCGGGACAGGATATGAAAAACTGTTTTTT. It encodes CASGSTGTGYEKLFF.

This chain uses TRBV18 with TRBJ2-1; 9 positions match TRBD1. Germline CDR1 and CDR2: KGHSH and LQKENI. This CDR3 is 15 amino acids long. V gave up 3 bases and J gave up 4 bases; unmatched junction bases: 4. The CDR3 spells CASSPLQGAYNEQFF. As DNA, the CDR3 is TGTGCCAGCTCACCCTTACAGGGGGCTTACAATGAGCAGTTCTTC.

The chain recombines TRBV11-3 with TRBJ1-5, with D unresolved. The CDR3 spans 9 residues. Germline CDR1 and CDR2: SGHNT and YENEEA. Between the trimmed V and J ends, which lost 4 bases and 10 bases, there was a span of 2 bases. For the CDR3, the DNA is TGTGCCAGCAGCTGCCCCCAGCATTTT. Protein sequence: CASSCPQHF.

The chain uses TRBV6-4 and TRBJ2-1; tentatively, D is TRBD2 (6 bases). The length of the CDR3 is 15 residues. CDR1 is MRHNA, CDR2 SNTAGT, per germline. Trimming took off 6 bases at V and 9 bases at J, with 21 bases between the two ends. CDR3 protein: CASSPTDRPGGEQFF. CDR3 bases: TGTGCCAGCAGCCCTACGGACCGCCCCGGGGGTGAGCAGTTCTTC.

V usage is TRBV28 and J usage is TRBJ1-1; D remains ambiguous. The V and J ends lost 4 bases and 1 base respectively, with 13 bases between them. Germline V gene data show CDR1 as MDHEN and CDR2 as SYDVKM. This CDR3 is built from 15 residues. The CDR3 DNA sequence: TGTGCCAGCAGTTCCAACGGACTCAGGAACACTGAAGCTTTCTTT. It encodes CASSSNGLRNTEAFF.

This chain joins TRBV5-4 and TRBJ2-5; the match to TRBD2 covers 9 bases. Germline loops: CDR1 SGHNT, CDR2 YYREEE (reference sequence). Losses at the gene ends were 3 bases for V and 4 bases for J; bases not matched to a gene: 7. This CDR3 comprises 15 residues. As DNA, the CDR3 is TGTGCCAGCAGCTCCCGTGGACTAGCGCGAGAGACCCAGTACTTC. Protein product: CASSSRGLARETQYF.

The chain uses TRBV30 and TRBJ1-1, with D maybe TRBD1 (5 bases). The CDR3 length is 12 residues. Germline CDR1 GTSNPN, CDR2 SVGIG (reference sequence). CDR3 loop: CAGREFGAEAFF. The CDR3 DNA reads TGTGCTGGCAGGGAATTTGGGGCTGAAGCTTTCTTT. The full variable domain, in which reference TRBV30 and TRBJ1-1 provide the parts outside the CDR3, is SQTIHQWPATLVQPVGSPLSLECTVEGTSNPNLYWYRQAAGRGLQLLFYSVGIGQISSEVPQNLSASRPQDRQFILSSKKLLLSDSGFYLCAGREFGAEAFFGQGTRLTVV.

Written as DNA, the CDR3 is TGTGCCAGCAACCAACTGACAGGATCTCAGCCCCAGCATTTT. Protein sequence: CASNQLTGSQPQHF. The chain combines TRBV6-6 with TRBJ1-5; weak D call: TRBD1 (6 bases). This CDR3 has 14 amino acids. V dropped 7 bases and J dropped 6 bases, with 16 bases sitting between them. CDR1 MNHNY and CDR2 SVGAGI come from the germline V gene (reference sequence).

V and J are TRBV7-2 and TRBJ1-1; tentatively, D is TRBD1 (5 bases). The germline CDR1 and CDR2 sequences are SGHTA and FQGNSA. The CDR3 length is 15 residues. V lost 5 bases and J lost 4, with 17 bases in between. The CDR3 spells CASSRPGTRATEAFF. The CDR3 DNA reads TGTGCCAGCAGCCGTCCCGGGACGCGGGCCACTGAAGCTTTCTTT.